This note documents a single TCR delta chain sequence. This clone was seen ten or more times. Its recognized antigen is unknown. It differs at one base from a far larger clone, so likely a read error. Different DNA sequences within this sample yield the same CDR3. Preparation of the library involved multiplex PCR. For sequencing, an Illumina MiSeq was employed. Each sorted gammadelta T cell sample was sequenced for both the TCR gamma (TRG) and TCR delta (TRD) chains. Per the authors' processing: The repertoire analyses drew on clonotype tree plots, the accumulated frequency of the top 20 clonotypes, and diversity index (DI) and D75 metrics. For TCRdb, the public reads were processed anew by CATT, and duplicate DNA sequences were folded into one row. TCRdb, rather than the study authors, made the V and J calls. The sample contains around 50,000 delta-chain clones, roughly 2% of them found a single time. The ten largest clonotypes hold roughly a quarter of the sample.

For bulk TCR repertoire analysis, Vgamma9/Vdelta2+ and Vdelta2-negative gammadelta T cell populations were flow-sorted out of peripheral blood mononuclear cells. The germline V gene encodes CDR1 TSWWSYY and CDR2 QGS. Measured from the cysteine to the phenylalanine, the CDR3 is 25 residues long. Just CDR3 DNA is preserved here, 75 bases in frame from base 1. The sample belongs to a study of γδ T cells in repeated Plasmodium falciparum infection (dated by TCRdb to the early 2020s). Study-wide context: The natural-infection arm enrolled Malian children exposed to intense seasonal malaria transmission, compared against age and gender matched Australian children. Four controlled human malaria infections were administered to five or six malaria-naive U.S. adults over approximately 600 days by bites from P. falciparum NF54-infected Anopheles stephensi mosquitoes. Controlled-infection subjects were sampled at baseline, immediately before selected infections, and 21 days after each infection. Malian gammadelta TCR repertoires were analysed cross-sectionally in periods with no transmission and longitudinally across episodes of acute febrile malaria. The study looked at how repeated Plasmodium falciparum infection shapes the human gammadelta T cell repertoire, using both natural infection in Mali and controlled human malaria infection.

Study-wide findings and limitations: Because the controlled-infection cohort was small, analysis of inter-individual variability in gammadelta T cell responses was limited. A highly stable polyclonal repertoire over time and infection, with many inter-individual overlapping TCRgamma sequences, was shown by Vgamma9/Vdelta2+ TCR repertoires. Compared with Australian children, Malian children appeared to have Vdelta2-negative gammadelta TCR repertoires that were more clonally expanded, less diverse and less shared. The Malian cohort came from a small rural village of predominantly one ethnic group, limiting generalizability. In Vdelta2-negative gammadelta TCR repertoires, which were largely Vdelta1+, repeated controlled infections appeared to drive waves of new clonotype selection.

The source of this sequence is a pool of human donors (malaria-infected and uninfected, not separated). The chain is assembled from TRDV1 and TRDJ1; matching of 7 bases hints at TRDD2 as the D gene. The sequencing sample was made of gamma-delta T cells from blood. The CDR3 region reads CALGEPHFLRGSLRWGASYTDKLIF. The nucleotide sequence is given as TGTGCTCTTGGGGAACCTCATTTCCTACGGGGTTCGTTACGCTGGGGAGCCTCCTACACTGATAAACTCATCTTT.